This entry lists 8 T cell receptor beta chains sequenced from one sample in a study of T cells after yellow fever vaccination. MiXCR was run by TCRdb on the 5' RACE reads, yielding one entry per CDR3 protein. The data hold roughly 500,000 distinct CDR3 sequences, with over 15% observed a single time. Sequencing was performed on PBMCs, taken 15 days after the yellow fever booster vaccination. The receptors were gathered from a man aged 25 to 40 who received the YFV17D yellow fever vaccine.

The chain couples TRBV20-1 to TRBJ2-1; 10 positions agree with TRBD2. Germline V lookup: CDR1 DFQATT, CDR2 SNEGSKA (reference sequence). This CDR3 comprises 13 residues. CDR3 DNA sequence: TGCAGGCCCACTAGCGGGGAGTACAATGAGCAGTTCTTC. Translation gives CRPTSGEYNEQFF.

The V and J genes are TRBV6-4 and TRBJ2-7; D possibly corresponds to TRBD2 (6 bases). Germline V gives CDR1 MRHNA, CDR2 SNTAGT. The V gene lost 7 bases and the J gene lost 1 base, with 14 bases spanning the gap. The CDR3 spans 14 residues. CDR3 bases: TGTGCCAGCATCCCCGGGACTGAATCCTACGAGCAGTACTTC. This encodes CASIPGTESYEQYF.

The chain carries TRBV5-4 and TRBJ2-7; TRBD1 matches 8 bases. This CDR3 is built from 14 residues. The ends lost 4 bases at V and 3 bases at J; junction bases unmatched: 6. CDR1 and CDR2 from the germline V gene are SGHNT and YYREEE (reference sequence). CDR3 DNA: TGTGCCAGCAGCCCGGGACAGGCGTACTACGAGCAGTACTTC. Residues: CASSPGQAYYEQYF.

This rearrangement joins TRBV19 to TRBJ2-1; 14 positions agree with TRBD2. V was clipped by 5 bases and J by 0 bases; unmatched bases: 9. Germline-derived CDR1 and CDR2 are LNHDA and SQIVND (reference sequence). The CDR3 totals 19 residues. The CDR3 coding sequence is TGTGCCAGTAGTTCGTTCGCAGGGACTAGCGGGAGCTCCTACAATGAGCAGTTCTTC. It translates to CASSSFAGTSGSSYNEQFF.

This clonotype was counted a few times. CDR3 amino acids: CASTNRSSSYNEQFF. CDR3 DNA sequence: TGCGCCAGCACCAACAGGTCGAGCTCCTACAATGAGCAGTTCTTC. The chain employs TRBV5-1 and TRBJ2-1, with D possibly being TRBD1 (5 bases). The germline V and J ends were trimmed by 6 bases and 0 bases, with 13 bases remaining between them. From germline, CDR1 is SGHRS and CDR2 YFSETQ. This CDR3 region has 15 residues.

There are a few counts of this clonotype. This sequence joins TRBV7-8 and TRBJ2-1, with 9 positions matching TRBD2. With V trimmed by 4 bases and J by 3 bases, 1 base remained unmatched. The CDR3 extends over 14 amino acids. Germline V lookup: CDR1 SGHVS, CDR2 FQNEAQ. The CDR3 DNA is TGTGCCAGCAGCTGGCGGGAGGGCTACAATGAGCAGTTCTTC. Its protein product is CASSWREGYNEQFF. The full variable domain, rest sourced from reference TRBV7-8 and TRBJ2-1, is GAGVSQSPRYKVAKRGQDVALRCDPISGHVSLFWYQQALGQGPEFLTYFQNEAQLDKSGLPSDRFFAERPEGSVSTLKIQRTQQEDSAVYLCASSWREGYNEQFFGPGTRLTVL.

The V call is TRBV7-2, the J call TRBJ2-2; no definite D call. V dropped 6 bases and J dropped 5 bases, with 13 bases sitting between them. The germline V gene has CDR1 SGHTA and CDR2 FQGNSA. CDR3 length equals 14 residues. CDR3 DNA: TGTGCCAGCAGTTCAACGACCGGGACCGGGGAGCTGTTTTTT. Translating it yields CASSSTTGTGELFF. Together with reference TRBV7-2 and TRBJ2-2, the CDR3 gives the full variable domain: GAGVSQSPSNKVTEKGKDVELRCDPISGHTALYWYRQSLGQGLEFLIYFQGNSAPDKSGLPSDRFSAERTGGSVSTLTIQRTQQEDSAVYLCASSSTTGTGELFFGEGSRLTVL.

The table lists this clonotype with a few counts. The CDR3 spells CASRTGGATNEQFF. The CDR3 DNA sequence: TGTGCCAGCAGGACCGGAGGGGCGACGAATGAGCAGTTCTTC. The V call is TRBV7-3, the J call TRBJ2-1, with D possibly being TRBD2 (6 bases). Germline lookup yields CDR1 SGHTA and CDR2 FQGTGA. Between the trimmed V and J ends, which lost 6 bases and 7 bases, there was a span of 16 bases. This CDR3 spans 14 amino acids.